These T cell receptor beta chains were read from a single sample in a study of metastatic and nonmetastatic thyroid tumors. TCRdb re-called the PCR reads through MiXCR. The sample lists a few thousand clones, 30% to 35% occurring once. Sequencing was performed on adjacent normal tissue. These receptors all come from a female donor with papillary thyroid cancer or a benign thyroid nodule (not recorded which). Some clones in this sample may be carry-over from other donors' samples. The CDR3 runs from the conserved cysteine through the conserved F or W. Each record gives: CDR3 protein, V gene, J gene.

CASIIGYGDLFF,TRBV19,TRBJ2-2
CSARAQGIGGGYTF,TRBV20-1,TRBJ1-2
CASSLWSGSNEKLFF,TRBV28,TRBJ1-4
CASSLIGQGGYEQYF,TRBV5-5,TRBJ2-7
CASSEMWSEQYF,TRBV6-1,TRBJ2-7
CASSFLVGGRWGYEQYF,TRBV11-2,TRBJ2-7
CASSLVGGQGGTDTQYF,TRBV7-6,TRBJ2-3
CSASGVAGSYEQYF,TRBV20-1,TRBJ2-7
CASKDSGSGDTQYF,TRBV6-2/TRBV6-3,TRBJ2-3
CASSPRQGAVANYGYTF,TRBV18,TRBJ1-2
CSAGGQGRNSPLHF,TRBV20-1,TRBJ1-6
CASSLEYGTGELFF,TRBV11-2,TRBJ2-2
CATTNRKDTEAFF,TRBV6-1,TRBJ1-1
CAIYTAGLAGVREQFF,TRBV11-1,TRBJ2-1
CSARDLASGSWSGTGELFF,TRBV20-1,TRBJ2-2
CASSPWDRGLAWEQYF,TRBV6-1,TRBJ2-7
CASSWLVGLEETQYF,TRBV5-1,TRBJ2-5
CASRLAVLRTDTQYF,TRBV5-1,TRBJ2-3
CASSLGTAGEQYF,TRBV28,TRBJ2-7
CAGSGTALTEAFF,TRBV6-1,TRBJ1-1
CSAIKRGFYGYTF,TRBV20-1,TRBJ1-2
CASSQELAASGELFF,TRBV4-3,TRBJ2-2
CASRVTSGRNGEQFF,TRBV6-1,TRBJ2-1
CASSGQLDYGYTF,TRBV7-9,TRBJ1-2
CASSQGTSHNEQFF,TRBV4-3,TRBJ2-1
CSARLGEKLFF,TRBV20-1,TRBJ1-4
CASRVGRRRGYNEQFF,TRBV10-1,TRBJ2-1